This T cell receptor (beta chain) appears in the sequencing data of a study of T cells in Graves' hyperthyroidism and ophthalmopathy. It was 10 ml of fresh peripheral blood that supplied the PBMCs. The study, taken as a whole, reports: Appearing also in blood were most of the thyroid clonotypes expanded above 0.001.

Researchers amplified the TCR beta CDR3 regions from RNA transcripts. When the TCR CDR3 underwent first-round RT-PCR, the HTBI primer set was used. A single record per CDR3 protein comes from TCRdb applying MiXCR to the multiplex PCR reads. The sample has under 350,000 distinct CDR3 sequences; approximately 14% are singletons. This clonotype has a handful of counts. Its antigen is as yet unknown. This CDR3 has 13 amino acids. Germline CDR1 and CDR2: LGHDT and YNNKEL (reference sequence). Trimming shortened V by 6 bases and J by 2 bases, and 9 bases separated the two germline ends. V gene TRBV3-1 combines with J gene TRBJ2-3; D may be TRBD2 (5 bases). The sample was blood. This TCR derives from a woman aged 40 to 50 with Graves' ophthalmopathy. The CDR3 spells CASSQLVTDTQYF. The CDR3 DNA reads TGTGCCAGCAGTCAACTAGTCACAGATACGCAGTATTTT.